The 7 T cell receptor beta chains below were found in one sample sequenced in a study of cytomegalovirus exposure and HLA in healthy donors. PCR primers comprised 60 Vbeta and 13 Jbeta primers. The method was immunoSEQ multiplex PCR; TCRdb's version includes in-frame clones alone and lacks a portion of them. Found here are some 190,000 clones, roughly 77% of them singletons; the top ten hold about 2.5%. Material for sequencing was PBMCs. All receptors come from a woman between 25 and 40 years old in good health and CMV-seropositive.

The chain uses TRBV9 and TRBJ1-2; D remains ambiguous. The CDR3 is 17 residues long. V gave up 4 bases and J gave up 1 base, with 20 bases separating them. The germline V gene encodes CDR1 SGDLS and CDR2 YYNGEE. The CDR3 DNA is TGTGCCAGCAGCCCCCTGCTGTCCCCATACAATAACTATGGCTACACCTTC. The encoded protein is CASSPLLSPYNNYGYTF. Using reference TRBV9 and TRBJ1-2 for the parts outside the CDR3, the full variable domain is DSGVTQTPKHLITATGQRVTLRCSPRSGDLSVYWYQQSLDQGLQFLIQYYNGEERAKGNILERFSAQQFPDLHSELNLSSLELGDSALYFCASSPLLSPYNNYGYTFGSGTRLTVV.

The V and J genes are TRBV7-6 and TRBJ1-5, with D tentatively TRBD1 (5 bases). Germline V lookup: CDR1 SGHVS, CDR2 FNYEAQ. The CDR3 is 14 amino acids. V lost 0 bases and J lost 5, with 8 bases in between. CDR3 amino acids: CASSLATGDQPQHF. The CDR3 bases are TGTGCCAGCAGCTTAGCGACGGGGGATCAGCCCCAGCATTTT.

This clone was counted once. This chain links TRBV6-1 with TRBJ1-1, with D possibly matching TRBD1 (6 bases). CDR1 and CDR2 (germline): MNHNS, SASEGT. The CDR3 totals 13 residues. V gave up 6 bases and J gave up 9 bases, with 17 bases separating them. The CDR3 DNA reads TGTGCCAGCAGGAACAAACAGGGATTTCAAGCTTTCTTT. As protein: CASRNKQGFQAFF.

The chain uses TRBV28 and TRBJ1-2; TRBD1 might be the D (5 bases). This CDR3 is 16 amino acids long. The germline V gene has CDR1 MDHEN and CDR2 SYDVKM. V shed 2 bases and J shed 3 bases, with 16 bases lying between them. The CDR3: CASSLVPGLDDYGYTF. As DNA, the CDR3 is TGTGCCAGCAGTTTAGTACCAGGGTTGGACGACTATGGCTACACCTTC.

The chain uses TRBV19 and TRBJ1-6; perhaps TRBD1 as D (6 bases). Germline V CDR1 and CDR2: LNHDA, SQIVND (reference sequence). Trimming shortened V by 7 bases and J by 10 bases, and 11 bases separated the two germline ends. CDR3 length equals 12 residues. The CDR3 bases are TGTGCCAGTACCACAGGGATCTCACCCCTCCACTTT. Translation gives CASTTGISPLHF.

The chain employs TRBV19 and TRBJ2-5, with 8 nucleotides matching TRBD1. V lost 5 bases to trimming and J lost 5 bases; unmatched junction nucleotides: 7. The CDR3 runs 14 residues. Germline-derived CDR1 and CDR2 are LNHDA and SQIVND (reference sequence). CDR3 DNA sequence: TGTGCCAGTAGTCCCAGGGGGCGCGGGGAGACCCAGTACTTC. Residues: CASSPRGRGETQYF. Variable domain in full (rest from reference TRBV19 and TRBJ2-5): DGGITQSPKYLFRKEGQNVTLSCEQNLNHDAMYWYRQDPGQGLRLIYYSQIVNDFQKGDIAEGYSVSREKKESFPLTVTSAQKNPTAFYLCASSPRGRGETQYFGPGTRLLVL.

This chain joins TRBV25-1 and TRBJ1-2; D might be TRBD1 (5 bases). Germline assignment: CDR1 MGHDK and CDR2 SYGVNS. V was trimmed by 6 bases and J by 4 bases, leaving 12 bases between them. The CDR3 spans 13 residues. The CDR3 here is CASSKGFSYGYTF. The CDR3 region has the DNA TGTGCCAGCAGCAAGGGGTTCAGCTATGGCTACACCTTC.